The rows below give T cell receptor beta chains drawn from one sample of a study of blood T cell repertoires in COVID-19. Assay: immunoSEQ multiplex PCR; the TCRdb copy retains only in-frame clones and omits some. The sample consists of about 210,000 clones, 70% to 90% of them appearing once. The sequenced sample was PBMCs or T cells enriched from blood (not recorded which). The source is a man between 25 and 39 years old who had recovered from COVID-19. Each CDR3 is given with its conserved first and last residue. The order of the fields is J gene, clone size, V gene, D gene, CDR3 DNA, CDR3 protein. The D gene is left open where the match is weak. The size entry is marked missing in some rows and otherwise reads once, few, many or a size class.

TRBJ2-7 NA TRBV30 TRBD1 TGTGCCTGGAGTACAGGGGCAGAGAACGAGCAGTACTTC CAWSTGAENEQYF
TRBJ2-1 NA TRBV6-2/TRBV6-3 TRBD2 TGTGCCAGCAGTTTTAGCGGGAGACTCTCCTACAATGAGCAGTTCTTC CASSFSGRLSYNEQFF
TRBJ1-2 NA TRBV5-1 TRBD1 TGCGCCAGCAGCTTGGGGGGACAGGGTGGCTATGGCTACACCTTC CASSLGGQGGYGYTF
TRBJ2-1 NA TRBV9 TRBD2 TGTGCCAGCAGATCCAGCGGGAGTGAGCAGTTCTTC CASRSSGSEQFF
TRBJ1-2 once TRBV3-1/TRBV3-2 TRBD1 TGTGCCAGCAGCCCCAGGACAGGGGAGTATGGCTACACCTTC CASSPRTGEYGYTF
TRBJ2-3 NA TRBV18 NA TGTGCCAGCTCACCAGGAGGGGGGGGATCCACAGATACGCAGTATTTT CASSPGGGGSTDTQYF
TRBJ1-3 NA TRBV6-1 NA TGTGCCAGCAGTGCTAGACAGTTAAGCTCTGGAAACACCATATATTTT CASSARQLSSGNTIYF
TRBJ2-7 NA TRBV19 TRBD2 TGTGCCAGTAGTGCTAGCGGATCCATCTCCTACGAGCAGTACTTC CASSASGSISYEQYF
TRBJ2-3 NA TRBV6-5 NA TGTGCCAGCAGAGAGGACAACACAGATACGCAGTATTTT CASREDNTDTQYF
TRBJ1-1 NA TRBV7-6 TRBD1 TGTGCCAGCAGCCCTGGGACAGATTTGAACACTGAAGCTTTCTTT CASSPGTDLNTEAFF
TRBJ2-7 NA TRBV6-5 NA TGTGCCAGCAGAATCAGCCTAGGTTGGGAGTACTTC CASRISLGWEYF
TRBJ2-1 NA TRBV3-1/TRBV3-2 NA TGTGCCAGCAGCCAAGGAGAGGAAAAGTACAATGAGCAGTTCTTC CASSQGEEKYNEQFF
TRBJ2-1 NA TRBV28 NA TGTGCCAGCACTCCCGGGGAAAAGCAGTTCTTC CASTPGEKQFF